This TCR beta chain originates from a study of cytomegalovirus exposure and HLA in healthy donors (TCRdb year 2017). Turning to the overall study: According to an earlier analysis of 550 to 750 of the donors, some 180 million T cells yielded 100 million or so unique TCR beta sequences and about 300 Gb of sequence data. Around 320 gigabases of sequencing data and 78 million or so unique TCR sequences were included in an early release covering roughly 600 HLA-typed donors. Among the roughly 430 genotyped donors, approximately 77% belonged to the genetic ancestry cluster associated with self-reported Caucasian donors. The study aimed to test whether signatures of past pathogen exposure could be identified by cataloging public T cell receptors. Using immunosequencing, the study profiled T cell repertoires from 666 subjects and related those repertoires to cytomegalovirus serostatus. A separate validation cohort of 100 to 150 different subjects was used in addition to the approximately 640-subject first cohort. The study combined high-throughput TCR immunosequencing, statistical association of individual TCRs with disease status, and machine learning to predict cytomegalovirus infection status. To study patterns of TCR occurrence, a later analysis re-analyzed previously published TCR beta repertoires from under 750 donors and added high-resolution HLA genotyping. Rather than drawing on any new phenotypic data, the later analysis identified candidate immune exposures from TCR beta sequences and the way those sequences occurred across donors. An earlier analysis of nearly 600 of the donors applied high-throughput TCR beta sequencing to assess whether each TCR beta V gene segment acted as functional or pseudogenic. Donor age, sex, ethnicity and CMV serostatus were collected together with the repertoire data. A later genetic analysis used genome-wide SNP genotypes for about three fifths of the 666 donors, treating that subset as a discovery cohort. All discovery cohort repertoires had been generated using a single sequencing platform. HLA typing included class I and class II loci at four-digit resolution. The number of donors typed differed by locus, with about 629-640 for A, B, C, DRB1 and DQB1, roughly 550 for DQA1, approximately 570 for DPA1, and roughly 450 for DPB1. Four or five DR-DQ haplotypes were treated as single units for association and clustering because of strong linkage in the cohort. On average, roughly 200,000 unique TCR beta nucleotide sequences were sequenced per donor among 300 to 500 genotyped donors of the cohort, with roughly a sixth of those sequences being non-productive.

The cohort comprised 710 or so healthy bone marrow donors. At the time of sampling, all cohort members were nominally healthy, though unrecorded immune exposures were likely present. The donor tested CMV seronegative and was one of the 352 seronegative cohort members. A peripheral blood sample was provided by each donor, and peripheral blood mononuclear cells were used for TCR beta sequencing. Genomic DNA was extracted from the blood cell samples with the Qiagen DNeasy Blood Extraction Kit. As concerns this clone: The clone's antigen remains unknown. No quality values exist for individual bases; no much larger clone is one base distant.

On the study overall, not on this receptor specifically: In a later genetic analysis, a missense DCLRE1C variant was associated with V-gene and J-gene trimming of TCR beta chains, and the association was replicated in an independent cohort. Across donors, most TCR sequences were observed very rarely, whereas some public TCRs were present in many individuals. It was suggested by the authors that the approach could potentially be generalized to other disease states and immunological phenotypes. Immune exposure information for the cohort was limited to CMV serostatus. In both the original and validation cohorts, the classifier was reported to diagnose cytomegalovirus status with high specificity and sensitivity. In a later analysis, most CMV-associated TCR beta chains were found to appear HLA-restricted, with HLA associations seemingly driven largely by CMV exposure. Because counts were too low, approximately 15 rarely observed V segments, including chromosome 9 orphons, were excluded from the earlier analysis of a few hundred of the donors. Because HLA typing was missing for some donors at each locus, association tests included only the typed subset. Compared with the approximately 600-donor mean, donors in an Asian-associated ancestry cluster had fewer N-insertions in productive TCRs, according to a later genetic analysis. An earlier analysis of roughly 570 of the donors showed that most TCR beta V segments appeared in productive rearrangements either about 90% or about 30% of the time, which broadly matched IMGT annotations. A group of highly shared sequence variants was considered likely to be a technical artifact of the sequencing pipeline. A later analysis found that HLA-associated TCR beta chains were more clonally expanded and had lower generation probabilities than equally common non-associated chains. Specific HLA alleles were associated with roughly 17,000 TCR beta sequences at a false discovery rate of 0.05 in a later analysis. A few of the identified cytomegalovirus-associated TCR beta chains were confirmed in vitro to be specific for cytomegalovirus antigens. Sequencing depth was assumed to be roughly uniform across donors in the presence/absence analyses, though that assumption may not hold. A further reported finding was that TCR beta sequences accurately predicted the HLA-A and HLA-B alleles for most subjects in the first cohort. Several of the top co-occurrence clusters appeared to be linked to parvovirus B19, influenza, CMV and Epstein-Barr virus, according to a later analysis. Linkage disequilibrium might explain the correlated functional status among segregating V segments, but an unknown experimental factor could not be excluded. Only TCR beta chains were sequenced in this cohort, and the absence of alpha or paired-chain data limited detectable features. Assigning TCR associations to individual alleles was difficult when HLA alleles, especially DR and DQ, strongly co-occurred. In a later analysis, TCR association rates were found to vary across HLA loci, with the most associated TCRs seen for DRB1 alleles and the fewest for HLA-C alleles. The study gave a list of under 200 TCR beta chains associated with cytomegalovirus.

Library method: the immunoSEQ multiplex PCR assay. A mixture of 60 forward primers for TCR Vbeta segments and 13 reverse primers for TCR Jbeta segments was used in the multiplex PCR. Amplification of the CDR3 region of rearranged TCR beta genes was performed with a multiplex PCR assay on genomic DNA. The Illumina HiSeq System was used to sequence the amplified TCR beta libraries as 87-base-pair reads. The study's processing was this. In a later analysis, around 80 million unique TCR beta chains were counted across the 690 or so repertoires, and around 11 million of these chains were shared by at least two donors. To remove PCR and sequencing errors, raw reads were error-corrected and collapsed into unique sequences using a nearest-neighbor algorithm that merged closely related sequences. CDR3 sequences were aligned to IMGT reference sequences to assign V, D and J gene segments. Each retained sequence needed at least a six-nucleotide match to both a V gene segment and a J gene segment. Rearrangements were classified as productive when the CDR3 lacked stop codons and remained in frame with V and J, and all other rearrangements were classified as non-productive. Following IMGT convention, CDR3 was defined as the stretch from the second conserved V-encoded cysteine up to the conserved J-encoded phenylalanine. The earlier analysis of a few hundred of the donors excluded sequences that lacked an unambiguous match to a single V gene segment. An earlier analysis of several hundred of the donors classified V segments as functional when productive rearrangements were above 56.7% and as segregating when the standard deviation between donors was above 5%. A statistical classification framework was built for diagnosing cytomegalovirus status from the catalog of TCR beta chain sequences. V and J gene assignment, in a later analysis, came from comparing TCR nucleotide sequences with IMGT/GENE-DB human TR gene sequences. In a later analysis, CDR3 sequences and most-parsimonious VDJ recombination scenarios were assigned using the TCRdist pipeline. A later analysis defined each TCR beta chain by its CDR3 amino acid sequence plus V-gene family, and excluded reads lacking a unique V-gene family. To address suspected cross-contamination and a sequencing artifact, a later analysis removed 592 highly shared, low-generation-probability nucleotide sequences. In a later analysis, a clonal expansion index was calculated for each public chain from normalized within-repertoire ranks of inferred template counts. Generation probabilities in a later analysis came from a VDJ recombination model fitted to out-of-frame rearrangements, and those results were checked against IGoR. A later analysis scored TCR-TCR, TCR-HLA and TCR-CMV co-occurrence with hypergeometric tests, applying a repertoire-size bias correction to TCR pairs. To estimate false discovery rates, a later analysis permuted the HLA or CMV assignments 20 times. A later analysis grouped co-occurring TCRs with DBSCAN, adding TCRdist sequence similarity when clustering within HLA-allele-positive subsets. Co-occurrence clustering excluded repertoires with fewer than 30,000 or more than 120,000 public chains, plus five with anomalous nucleotide sharing. Not all clones reach the TCRdb copy of this immuneACCESS table, which keeps in-frame sequences only. Checked studies attribute under half of the gap to unresolved V genes and leave the rest unexplained. V, J and clone size are taken as reported in that table, and D and trimming were inferred from the DNA itself. The sample table records about 200,000 clones; about nine tenths of these occur just once. The ten largest clones capture around 0.99% of the sample.

Input material: PBMCs. This clonotype was obtained from a boy aged 2-9 years in good health and CMV-seronegative.

CDR3 protein: CASRETSGRASSYNEQFF. The DNA sequence follows: TGTGCCAGCAGGGAGACTAGCGGGAGGGCTAGCTCCTACAATGAGCAGTTCTTC. This receptor chain uses TRBV2 and TRBJ2-1, with 14 middle bases fitting TRBD2. The CDR3 runs 18 amino acids, cysteine and phenylalanine included. Only the CDR3 DNA is retained, 54 bases long and in frame from the first base. Trimming takes 6 bases off V and 0 bases off J; junction bases not matched to a gene: 7. From a lookup of the germline V gene, CDR1 and CDR2 are SNHLY and FYNNEI.